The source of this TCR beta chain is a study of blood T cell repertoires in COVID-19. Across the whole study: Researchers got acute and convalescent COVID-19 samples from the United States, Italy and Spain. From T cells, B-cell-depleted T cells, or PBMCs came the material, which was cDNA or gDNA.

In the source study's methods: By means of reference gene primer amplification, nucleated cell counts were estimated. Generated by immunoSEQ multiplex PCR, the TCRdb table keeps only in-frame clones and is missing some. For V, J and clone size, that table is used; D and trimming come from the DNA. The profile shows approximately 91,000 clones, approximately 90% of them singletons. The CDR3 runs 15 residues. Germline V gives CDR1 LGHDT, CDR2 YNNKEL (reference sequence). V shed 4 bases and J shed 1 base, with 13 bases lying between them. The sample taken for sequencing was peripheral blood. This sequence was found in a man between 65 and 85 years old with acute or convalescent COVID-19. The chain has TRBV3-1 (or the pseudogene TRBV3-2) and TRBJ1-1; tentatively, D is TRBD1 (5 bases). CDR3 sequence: CASSPAGTWNTEAFF. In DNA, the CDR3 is TGTGCCAGCAGCCCTGCCGGGACTTGGAACACTGAAGCTTTCTTT.